The sample holds many counts of the clone carrying this T cell receptor beta chain. Its antigen is unknown. The data were taken from a study of T cells in Graves' hyperthyroidism and ophthalmopathy. Findings of the study overall: Appearing also in blood were most of the thyroid clonotypes expanded above 0.001. Prediction of ophthalmopathy progression came a median roughly 6.4 months pre-onset.

Every diagnosis used clinical symptoms, serum thyroxine and TRAb, thyroid ultrasound and orbital computed tomography. CDR3 length: 11 amino acids. V was shortened by 3 bases and J by 10 bases, with 10 bases between the two germline ends. Germline loops: CDR1 SQVTM, CDR2 ANQGSEA. TCR beta CDR3 regions were amplified from RNA transcripts. First-round RT-PCR of the TCR CDR3 relied on the HTBI primer set. TCRdb independently ran MiXCR on the multiplex PCR reads; one entry per CDR3 protein. The sample holds 90,000 to 120,000 distinct CDR3 sequences, roughly 15% seen once. This sequence was found in a woman in her forties or fifties with Graves' hyperthyroidism. Sequencing was performed on blood. The chain combines TRBV29-1 with TRBJ2-1; D is ambiguous. The CDR3 bases are TGCAGCGTTGAGGATGTGGGGGAGCAGTTCTTC. It encodes CSVEDVGEQFF.